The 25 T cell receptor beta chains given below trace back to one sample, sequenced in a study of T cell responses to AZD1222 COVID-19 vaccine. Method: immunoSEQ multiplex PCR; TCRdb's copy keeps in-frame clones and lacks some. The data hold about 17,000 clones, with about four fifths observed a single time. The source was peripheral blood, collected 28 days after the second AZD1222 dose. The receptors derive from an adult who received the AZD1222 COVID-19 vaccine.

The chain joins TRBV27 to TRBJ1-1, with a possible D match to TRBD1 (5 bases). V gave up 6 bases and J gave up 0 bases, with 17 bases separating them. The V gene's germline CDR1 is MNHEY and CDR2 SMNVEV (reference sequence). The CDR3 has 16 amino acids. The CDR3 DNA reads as TGTGCCAGCAGCTCGGCGGGGCAAAGGATGAACACTGAAGCTTTCTTT. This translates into CASSSAGQRMNTEAFF.

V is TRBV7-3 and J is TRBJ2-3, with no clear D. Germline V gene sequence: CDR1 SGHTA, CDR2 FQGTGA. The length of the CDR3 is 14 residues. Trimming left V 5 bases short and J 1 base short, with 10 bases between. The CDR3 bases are TGTGCCAGCAGCCCCGGTGGTGGCACAGATACGCAGTATTTT. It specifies CASSPGGGTDTQYF.

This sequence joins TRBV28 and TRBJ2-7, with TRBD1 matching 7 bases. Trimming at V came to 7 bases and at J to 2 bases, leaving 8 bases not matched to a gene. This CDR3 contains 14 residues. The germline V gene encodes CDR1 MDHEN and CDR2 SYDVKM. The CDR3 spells CASNIRDSPYEQYF. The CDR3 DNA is TGTGCCAGCAACATCCGGGACAGTCCCTACGAGCAGTACTTC.

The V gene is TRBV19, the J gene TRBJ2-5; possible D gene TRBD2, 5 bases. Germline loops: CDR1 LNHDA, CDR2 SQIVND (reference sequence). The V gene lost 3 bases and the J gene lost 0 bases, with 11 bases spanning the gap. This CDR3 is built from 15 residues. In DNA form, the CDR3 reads TGTGCCAGTAGTATGGTTGGAGCGGACCAAGAGACCCAGTACTTC. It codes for CASSMVGADQETQYF.

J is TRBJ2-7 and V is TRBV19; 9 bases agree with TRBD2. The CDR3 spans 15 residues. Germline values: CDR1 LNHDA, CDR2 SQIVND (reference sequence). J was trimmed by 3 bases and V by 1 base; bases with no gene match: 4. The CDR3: CASSIAGTSIYEQYF. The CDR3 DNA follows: TGTGCCAGTAGTATAGCGGGGACTAGCATCTACGAGCAGTACTTC.

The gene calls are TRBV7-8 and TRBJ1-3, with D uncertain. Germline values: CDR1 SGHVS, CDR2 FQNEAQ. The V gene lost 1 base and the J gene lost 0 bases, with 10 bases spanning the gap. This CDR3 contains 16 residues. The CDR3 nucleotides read TGTGCCAGCAGCTTAGAAGGGCGGCTCTCTGGAAACACCATATATTTT. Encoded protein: CASSLEGRLSGNTIYF.

CDR3 residues: CASSPRTGGEYYGYTF. CDR3 sequence (DNA): TGTGCCAGCAGCCCCCGGACAGGGGGTGAGTACTATGGCTACACCTTC. The J gene is TRBJ1-2, the V gene TRBV7-2, with 10 bases aligning to TRBD1. This CDR3 comprises 16 residues. V shed 5 bases and J 3 bases; nucleotides not matched to a gene: 9. CDR1 and CDR2 (germline): SGHTA, FQGNSA.

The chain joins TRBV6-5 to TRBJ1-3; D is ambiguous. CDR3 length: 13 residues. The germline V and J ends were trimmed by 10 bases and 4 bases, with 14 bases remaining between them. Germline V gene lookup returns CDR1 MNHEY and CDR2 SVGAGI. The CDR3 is CATEGPEGNTIYF. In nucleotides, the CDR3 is TGTGCCACCGAGGGCCCTGAGGGAAACACCATATATTTT.

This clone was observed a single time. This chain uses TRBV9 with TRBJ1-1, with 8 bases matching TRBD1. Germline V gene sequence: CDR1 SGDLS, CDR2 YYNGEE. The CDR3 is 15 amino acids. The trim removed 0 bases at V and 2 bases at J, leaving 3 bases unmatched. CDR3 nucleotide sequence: TGTGCCAGCAGCGTAGCCGGACAGGGAAACACTGAAGCTTTCTTT. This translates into CASSVAGQGNTEAFF.

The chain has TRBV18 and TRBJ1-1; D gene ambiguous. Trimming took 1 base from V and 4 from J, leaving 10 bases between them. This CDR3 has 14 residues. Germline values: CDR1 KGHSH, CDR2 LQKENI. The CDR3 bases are TGTGCCAGCTCACCACTCGAGGGTGGCACTGAAGCTTTCTTT. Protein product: CASSPLEGGTEAFF.

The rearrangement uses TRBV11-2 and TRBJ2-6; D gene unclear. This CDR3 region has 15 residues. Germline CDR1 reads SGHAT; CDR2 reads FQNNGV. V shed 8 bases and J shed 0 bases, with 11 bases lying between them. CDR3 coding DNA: TGTGCCAGCTCGTCCAACCCCTCTGGGGCCAACGTCCTGACTTTC. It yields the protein CASSSNPSGANVLTF.

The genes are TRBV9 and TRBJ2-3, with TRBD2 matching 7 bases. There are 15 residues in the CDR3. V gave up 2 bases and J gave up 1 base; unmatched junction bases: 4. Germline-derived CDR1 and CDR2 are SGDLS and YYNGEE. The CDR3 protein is CASSVAGGGTDTQYF. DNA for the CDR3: TGTGCCAGCAGCGTTGCTGGGGGGGGCACAGATACGCAGTATTTT. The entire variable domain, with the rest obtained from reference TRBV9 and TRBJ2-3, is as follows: DSGVTQTPKHLITATGQRVTLRCSPRSGDLSVYWYQQSLDQGLQFLIQYYNGEERAKGNILERFSAQQFPDLHSELNLSSLELGDSALYFCASSVAGGGTDTQYFGPGTRLTVL.

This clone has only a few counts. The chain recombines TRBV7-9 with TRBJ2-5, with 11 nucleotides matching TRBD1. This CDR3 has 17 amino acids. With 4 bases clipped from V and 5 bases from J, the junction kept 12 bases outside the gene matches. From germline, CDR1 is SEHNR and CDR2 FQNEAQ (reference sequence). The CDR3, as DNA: TGTGCCAGCAGCTCGCGTCGGGACAGGGGGGTTCGGGAGACCCAGTACTTC. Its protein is CASSSRRDRGVRETQYF.

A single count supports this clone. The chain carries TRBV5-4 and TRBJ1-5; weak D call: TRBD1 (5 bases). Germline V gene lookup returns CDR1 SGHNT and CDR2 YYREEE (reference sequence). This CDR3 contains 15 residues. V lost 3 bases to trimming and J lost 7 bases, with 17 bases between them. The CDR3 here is CASSSGGGFNQPQHF. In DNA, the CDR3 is TGTGCCAGCAGCTCCGGGGGGGGGTTCAACCAGCCCCAGCATTTT.

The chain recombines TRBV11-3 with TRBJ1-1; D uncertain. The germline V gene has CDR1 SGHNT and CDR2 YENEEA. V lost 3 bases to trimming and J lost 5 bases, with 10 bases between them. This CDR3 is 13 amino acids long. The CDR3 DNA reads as TGTGCCAGCAGCTTCCACCGTGGGACTGAAGCTTTCTTT. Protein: CASSFHRGTEAFF.

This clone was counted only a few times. CDR3 in DNA: TGCAGTGCTTATACAGGGACTGGCTACACCTTC. It codes for CSAYTGTGYTF. The chain has TRBV20-1 and TRBJ1-2; tentatively, D is TRBD1 (6 bases). The ends were cut back, 5 bases at V and 7 bases at J, with 11 bases in the middle. This CDR3 has 11 residues. From germline, CDR1 is DFQATT and CDR2 SNEGSKA (reference sequence).

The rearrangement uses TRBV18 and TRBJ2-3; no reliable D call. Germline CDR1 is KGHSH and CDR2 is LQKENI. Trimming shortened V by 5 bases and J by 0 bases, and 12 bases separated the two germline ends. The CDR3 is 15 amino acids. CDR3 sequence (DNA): TGTGCCAGCTCATCCGTGGGAACTAGCACAGATACGCAGTATTTT. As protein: CASSSVGTSTDTQYF.

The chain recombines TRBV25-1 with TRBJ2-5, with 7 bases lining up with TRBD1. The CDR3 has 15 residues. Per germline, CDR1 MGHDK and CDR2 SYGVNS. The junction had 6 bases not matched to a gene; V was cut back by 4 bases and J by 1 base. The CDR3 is CASSGPHRGQETQYF. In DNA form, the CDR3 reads TGTGCCAGCAGTGGGCCCCACAGGGGCCAAGAGACCCAGTACTTC. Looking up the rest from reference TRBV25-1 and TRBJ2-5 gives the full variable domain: EADIYQTPRYLVIGTGKKITLECSQTMGHDKMYWYQQDPGMELHLIHYSYGVNSTEKGDLSSESTVSRIRTEHFPLTLESARPSHTSQYLCASSGPHRGQETQYFGPGTRLLVL.

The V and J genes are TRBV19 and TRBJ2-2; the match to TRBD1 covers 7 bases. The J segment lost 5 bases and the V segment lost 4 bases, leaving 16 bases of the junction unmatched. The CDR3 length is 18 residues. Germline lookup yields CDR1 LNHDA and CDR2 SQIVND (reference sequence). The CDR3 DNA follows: TGTGCCAGTAGTACGATAAAGGGACAGCTGAGGAGTACCGGGGAGCTGTTTTTT. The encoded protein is CASSTIKGQLRSTGELFF.

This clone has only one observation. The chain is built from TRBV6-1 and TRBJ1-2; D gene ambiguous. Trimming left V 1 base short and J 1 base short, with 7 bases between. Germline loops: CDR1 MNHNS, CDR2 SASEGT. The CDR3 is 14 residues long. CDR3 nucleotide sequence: TGTGCCAGCAGTGAAGAGGGAGTTAACTATGGCTACACCTTC. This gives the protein CASSEEGVNYGYTF.

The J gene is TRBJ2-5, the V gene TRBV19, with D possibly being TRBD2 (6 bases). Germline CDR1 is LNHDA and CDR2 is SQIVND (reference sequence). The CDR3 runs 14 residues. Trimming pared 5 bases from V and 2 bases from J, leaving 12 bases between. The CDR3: CASSPDYVQETQYF. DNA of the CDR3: TGTGCCAGTAGTCCGGACTACGTTCAAGAGACCCAGTACTTC.

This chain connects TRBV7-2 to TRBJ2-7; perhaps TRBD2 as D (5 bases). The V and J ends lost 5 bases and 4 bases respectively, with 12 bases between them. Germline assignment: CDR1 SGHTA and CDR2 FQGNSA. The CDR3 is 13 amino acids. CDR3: CASSVKRTYEQYF. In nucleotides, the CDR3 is TGTGCCAGCAGCGTCAAGCGGACTTACGAGCAGTACTTC.

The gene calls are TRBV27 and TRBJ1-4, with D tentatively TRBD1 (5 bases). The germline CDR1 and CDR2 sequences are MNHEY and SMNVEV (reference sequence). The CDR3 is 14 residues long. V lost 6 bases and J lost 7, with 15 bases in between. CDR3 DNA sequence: TGTGCCAGCAGGAAGGGGCTCAAAAGTGAAAAACTGTTTTTT. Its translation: CASRKGLKSEKLFF. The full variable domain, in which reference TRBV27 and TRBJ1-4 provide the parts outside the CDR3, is EAQVTQNPRYLITVTGKKLTVTCSQNMNHEYMSWYRQDPGLGLRQIYYSMNVEVTDKGDVPEGYKVSRKEKRNFPLILESPSPNQTSLYFCASRKGLKSEKLFFGSGTQLSVL.

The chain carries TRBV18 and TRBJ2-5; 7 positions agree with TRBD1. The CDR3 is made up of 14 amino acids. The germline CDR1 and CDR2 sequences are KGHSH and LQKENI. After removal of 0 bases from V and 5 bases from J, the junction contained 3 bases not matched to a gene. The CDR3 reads CASSPPTGPETQYF. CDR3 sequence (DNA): TGTGCCAGCTCACCACCGACAGGGCCGGAGACCCAGTACTTC.

The CDR3 DNA reads TGCGCCAGCAGCTACGACTCGGACACTGAAGCTTTCTTT. It yields the protein CASSYDSDTEAFF. The chain links TRBV5-1 to TRBJ1-1; D ambiguous. Germline lookup yields CDR1 SGHRS and CDR2 YFSETQ. CDR3 length equals 13 residues. Trimming pared 3 bases from V and 3 bases from J, leaving 9 bases between.